This note documents a single TCR beta chain sequence. Its antigen is currently unknown. The sample originates from a study of cytomegalovirus exposure and HLA in healthy donors. Only in-frame clones appear in the TCRdb table, and some are missing; sequencing was by immunoSEQ multiplex PCR. The sample has around 150,000 clones, under 90% seen once; the top ten hold about a tenth. Study observations and caveats: Cytomegalovirus status was reportedly diagnosed by the classifier with high sensitivity and specificity.

V dropped 6 bases and J dropped 5 bases, with 16 bases sitting between them. The CDR3 spans 14 residues. Per the germline V gene, CDR1 is MNHEY and CDR2 is SMNVEV (reference sequence). The TCR was taken from a woman aged 18-30 years in good health and CMV-seropositive. The V gene is TRBV27, the J gene TRBJ2-5; D perhaps matches TRBD2 (5 bases). The specimen was PBMCs. The DNA of the CDR3 is TGTGCCAGCAGGCAAAGGGAGAGGAGGGAGACCCAGTACTTC. Protein sequence: CASRQRERRETQYF.